This T cell receptor beta chain emerged from a study of cytomegalovirus exposure and HLA in healthy donors. Vbeta (60) and Jbeta (13) primers were used in the PCR. The protocol was immunoSEQ multiplex PCR, while the TCRdb copy is restricted to in-frame clones and leaves out a portion. Among 100,000 to 150,000 clones listed, just over 75% were seen once. The germline V gene encodes CDR1 SGHDN and CDR2 FVKESK. The CDR3 contains 16 residues. V shed 1 base and J shed 5 bases, with 14 bases lying between them. Sequences were obtained from PBMCs. The sequence was collected from a woman aged 45-65 years in good health and CMV-seronegative. The rearrangement uses TRBV14 and TRBJ1-4; D is unresolved. CDR3 sequence (DNA): TGTGCCAGCAGCCAAGCGGGGAGGACCAGGAATGAAAAACTGTTTTTT. The encoded protein is CASSQAGRTRNEKLFF.